These 2 T cell receptor beta chains share one sample of origin, sequenced in a study of cytomegalovirus exposure and HLA in healthy donors. TCRdb keeps only in-frame clones here, not all; method: immunoSEQ multiplex PCR. The repertoire holds some 130,000 clones, with just under 85% as singletons. The source material was PBMCs. These receptors were taken from a man aged 25-45 years in good health and CMV-seropositive.

This chain links TRBV10-2 with TRBJ2-7; 12 nucleotides agree with TRBD2. The germline V gene has CDR1 WSHSY and CDR2 SAAADI. After removal of 5 bases from V and 7 bases from J, the junction contained 6 bases not matched to a gene. The CDR3 length is 14 residues. The DNA for the CDR3 is TGCGCCAGCAGTCGGACTAGCGGGATATTAGAGCAGTACTTC. It encodes CASSRTSGILEQYF.

The chain joins TRBV5-1 to TRBJ1-4, with TRBD1 identical over 10 bases. Germline CDR1 is SGHRS and CDR2 is YFSETQ. This CDR3 contains 16 residues. Trimming removed 4 bases from V and 7 bases from J; junction bases left unmatched: 10. In DNA, the CDR3 is TGCGCCAGCAGCCCCGCCCCGACAGGGGGCCGTGAAAAACTGTTTTTT. It translates to CASSPAPTGGREKLFF.